Listed below are T cell receptor beta chains from one sample, sequenced in a study of T cells after yellow fever vaccination. In TCRdb, the 5' RACE reads were re-called with MiXCR into one record per CDR3 protein. The data contain some 320,000 distinct CDR3 sequences, approximately 4% of them singletons. The sequenced sample was PBMCs, obtained 5 days after the yellow fever booster vaccination. All receptors come from a man younger than 35 who received the YFV17D yellow fever vaccine. Both conserved end residues are part of each CDR3. The order of the fields is J gene, CDR3 length, clone size, V gene, D gene, CDR3 DNA, CDR3 protein. The D gene is left open where the match is weak. The size entry is marked missing in some rows and otherwise reads once, few, many or a size class.

>TRBJ2-5|13|few|TRBV27|NA
TGTGCCAGCAGTTTTAGGGCTGCGGAGACCCAGTACTTC
CASSFRAAETQYF
>TRBJ2-3|15|few|TRBV7-8|NA
TGTGCCAGCAGCTCTACCGACAGCCGCCCGGATACGCAGTATTTT
CASSSTDSRPDTQYF
>TRBJ2-5|14|NA|TRBV7-8|TRBD2
TGTGCCAGCAGCTTACGGGGACTAGCTCGAGAGCAGTACTTC
CASSLRGLAREQYF
>TRBJ2-1|18|NA|TRBV7-9|NA
TGTGCCAGCAGCCGATCCGGAGCACTGGGGGACTCCTACAATGAGCAGTTCTTC
CASSRSGALGDSYNEQFF
>TRBJ2-3|14|many|TRBV5-1|TRBD2
TGCGCCAGCAGCTCGATGACTAGCGCAGATACGCAGTATTTT
CASSSMTSADTQYF
>TRBJ1-2|13|NA|TRBV7-2|TRBD1
TGTGCCGCCCGGGACAGGGGGGAATATGGCTACACCTTC
CAARDRGEYGYTF
>TRBJ2-5|14|few|TRBV19|TRBD1
TGTGCCAGTAATCAGGACAGGCACCAAGAGACCCAGTACTTC
CASNQDRHQETQYF
>TRBJ2-7|14|NA|TRBV20-1|NA
TGCAGTGCTAGAGATTTCTACAACTCCTACGAGCAGTACTTC
CSARDFYNSYEQYF
>TRBJ2-1|14|few|TRBV20-1|NA
TGCAGTGCTAGAGACCCTCAAGACTACAATGAGCAGTTCTTC
CSARDPQDYNEQFF
>TRBJ1-5|14|many|TRBV5-1|NA
TGCGCCAGCAGCGCCGCGGGGGTCGGTCAGCCCCAGCATTTT
CASSAAGVGQPQHF
>TRBJ1-5|13|NA|TRBV7-9|NA
TGTGCCAGCAGCCCGATCGGGGGTCAGCCCCAGCAATTT
CASSPIGGQPQQF
>TRBJ2-6|17|NA|TRBV7-2|NA
TGTGCCAGCAGCTTAGTGGGGGGCCCCTCTGGGGCCAACGTCCTGACTTTC
CASSLVGGPSGANVLTF
>TRBJ2-2|17|NA|TRBV12-3/TRBV12-4|TRBD1
TGTGCCAGCAGTTCCAGGGACAGGGGTCTCGACACCGGGGAGCTGTTTTTT
CASSSRDRGLDTGELFF
>TRBJ2-3|13|many|TRBV6-2/TRBV6-3|NA
TGTGCCAGCACCTACTGGGGCACAGATACGCAGTATTTT
CASTYWGTDTQYF
>TRBJ2-4|11|many|TRBV29-1|NA
TGCAGCGCCCGACACCAAAACATTCAGTACTTC
CSARHQNIQYF